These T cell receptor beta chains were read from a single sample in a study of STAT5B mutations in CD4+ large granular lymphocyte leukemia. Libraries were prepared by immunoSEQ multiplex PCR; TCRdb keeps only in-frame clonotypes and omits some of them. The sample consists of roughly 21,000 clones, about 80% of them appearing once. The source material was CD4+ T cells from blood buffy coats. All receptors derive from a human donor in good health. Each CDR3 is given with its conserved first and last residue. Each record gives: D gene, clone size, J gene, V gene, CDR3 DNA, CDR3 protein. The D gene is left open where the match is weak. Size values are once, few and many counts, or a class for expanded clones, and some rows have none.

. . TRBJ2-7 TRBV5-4 TGTGCCAGCAGCCAGGGTGGAGTTAGCCACGAGCAGTACTTC CASSQGGVSHEQYF
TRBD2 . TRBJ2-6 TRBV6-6 TGTGCCAGCAAACCCGGGGGGTCCTCTGGGGCCAACGTCCTGACTTTC CASKPGGSSGANVLTF
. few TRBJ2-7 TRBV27 TGTGCCAGCAGTCAAGCCTCACGGCAGTACTTC CASSQASRQYF
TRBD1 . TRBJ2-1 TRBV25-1 TGTGCCAGCAGTGAATCCGGGACAGGGGCAGGTGAGCAGTTCTTC CASSESGTGAGEQFF
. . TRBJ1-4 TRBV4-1 TGCGCCAGCAGCCAAGATCCGGGCGCAACTAATGAAAAACTGTTTTTT CASSQDPGATNEKLFF
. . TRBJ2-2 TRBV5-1 TGCGCCAGCAGCCCAACCGGGACTAACACCGGGGAGCTGTTTTTT CASSPTGTNTGELFF
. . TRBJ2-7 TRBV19 TGTGCCAGTAGTATTTGGGAACAGGGACCCAAAGAGCAGTACTTC CASSIWEQGPKEQYF
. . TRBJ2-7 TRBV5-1 TGCGCCAGCAGGGACAGTTCGAGCTCCTACGAGCAGTACTTC CASRDSSSSYEQYF
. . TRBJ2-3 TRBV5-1 TGCGCCAGCAGCTCGTCCGAAGGTGCAGATACGCAGTATTTT CASSSSEGADTQYF
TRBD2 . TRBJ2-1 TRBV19 TGTGCCAGTAGTATAGTAGCGGGGCGCAATGAGCAGTTCTTC CASSIVAGRNEQFF
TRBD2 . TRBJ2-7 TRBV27 TGTGCCAGCAGTTTAGTGGCGGGAGTTGCCTCGTACGAGCAGTACTTC CASSLVAGVASYEQYF
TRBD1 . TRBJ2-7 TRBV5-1 TGCGCCAGCACCACCGGGACAGGGTCTGGCGAGCAGTACTTC CASTTGTGSGEQYF
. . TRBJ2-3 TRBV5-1 TGCGCCAGCAGCAGTACAGGGTCCACAGATACGCAGTATTTT CASSSTGSTDTQYF
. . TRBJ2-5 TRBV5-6 TGTGCCAGCAGTGAATCAGGCACAGGTTCCAGGCCAGAGACCCAGTACTTC CASSESGTGSRPETQYF
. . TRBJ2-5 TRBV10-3 TGTGCCACTAGGACTGAAGAGACCCAGTACTTC CATRTEETQYF
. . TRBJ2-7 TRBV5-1 TGCGCCAGCAGCTTGTCCGTCCAGGATGGCGAGCAGTACTTC CASSLSVQDGEQYF
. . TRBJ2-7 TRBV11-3 TGTGCCAGCAGCTTCGGACTTGGTCCCTACGAGCAGTACTTC CASSFGLGPYEQYF
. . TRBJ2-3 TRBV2 TGTGCCAGCAGCGAACAGGGTATCACAGATACGCAGTATTTT CASSEQGITDTQYF
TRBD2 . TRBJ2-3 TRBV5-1 TGCGCCAGCGGAGGGACTAGCGGGGCCACAGATACGCAGTATTTT CASGGTSGATDTQYF
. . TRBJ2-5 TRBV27 TGTGCCAGCAGTTTTTGGGGGTCGGAGACCCAGTACTTC CASSFWGSETQYF
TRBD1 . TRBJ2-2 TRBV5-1 TGCGCCAGCAGTCCGGGACAGAGTAACACCGGGGAGCTGTTTTTT CASSPGQSNTGELFF
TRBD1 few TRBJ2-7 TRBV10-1 TGCGCCAACGGGGCCCGGGACAGGGGATCCTACGAGCAGTACTTC CANGARDRGSYEQYF
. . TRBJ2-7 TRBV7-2 TGTGCCAGCAGCTTATTCCGTTCGAGACAGGCCAGCTCCTACGAGCAGTACTTC CASSLFRSRQASSYEQYF
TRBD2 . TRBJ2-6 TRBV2 TGTGCCAGCAGTAGTAGCGGGAACGAGGCCAACGTCCTGACTTTC CASSSSGNEANVLTF
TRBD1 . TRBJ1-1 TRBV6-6 TGTGCCAGCAGTAGCACGGGACAGGTGCGGTTCTTT CASSSTGQVRFF
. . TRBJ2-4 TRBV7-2 TGTGCCAGCAGCTCGGGCCCAAATACCCAGTACTTC CASSSGPNTQYF
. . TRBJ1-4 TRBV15 TGTGCCACCAGCAGAGATCCGGGCGGAAATGAAAAACTGTTTTTT CATSRDPGGNEKLFF
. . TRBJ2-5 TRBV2 TGTGCCAGTACCGAGGGGGGGGAGCAGTACTTC CASTEGGEQYF
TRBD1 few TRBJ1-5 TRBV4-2 TGTGCCAGCAGCCAGGGACAGGGAGTTTATCAGCCCCAGCATTTT CASSQGQGVYQPQHF
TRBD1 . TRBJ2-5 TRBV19 TGTGCCAGTAGTAAAAGGCTACAGGGGGCGGGAGAGACCCAGTACTTC CASSKRLQGAGETQYF
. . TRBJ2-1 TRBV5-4 TGTGCCAGCAGGCAGGGTGGTGGGCAGGGCTACAATGAGCAGTTCTTC CASRQGGGQGYNEQFF
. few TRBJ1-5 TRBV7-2 TGTGCCAGCAGCCCTCGGGAGTTCCGGCCCCAGCATTTT CASSPREFRPQHF
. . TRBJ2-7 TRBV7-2 TGTGCCAGCAGCTTAGCGGACGGAACCTACGAGCAGTACTTC CASSLADGTYEQYF
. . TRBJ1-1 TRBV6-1 TGTGCCAGCATCCTGGGACGCACTGAAGCTTTCTTT CASILGRTEAFF
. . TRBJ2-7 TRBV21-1 TGTGCCAGCAGCAAATGTAGGACTAGCGGGAGACGGGACGAGCAGTACTTC CASSKCRTSGRRDEQYF
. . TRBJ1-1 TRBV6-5 TGTGCCAGCAAATCGGCCGGGTTCGTGGGGGAAGCTTTCTTT CASKSAGFVGEAFF
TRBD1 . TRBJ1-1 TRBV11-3 TGTGCCAGCTTAAAGGGGGCGGGCGGCACTGAAGCTTTCTTT CASLKGAGGTEAFF
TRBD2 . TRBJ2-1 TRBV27 TGTGCCAGCACCTGGACTAGCGGGAGAGGCGGTGAGCAGTTCTTC CASTWTSGRGGEQFF
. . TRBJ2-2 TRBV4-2 TGTGCCAGCAGCCCTCCCACCTCCCGCGGGCTTTTGAGCACCGGGGAGCTGTTTTTT CASSPPTSRGLLSTGELFF
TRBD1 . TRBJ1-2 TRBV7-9 TGTGCCAGCAGCTTAGAGGACAGGGGGCCTCTTTATGGCTACACCTTC CASSLEDRGPLYGYTF
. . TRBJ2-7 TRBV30 TGTGCCTGGAGTGTGGGCTACGAGCAGTACTTC CAWSVGYEQYF
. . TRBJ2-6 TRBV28 TGTGCCACCAATAGGGCTGCTGGGGCCAACGTCCTGACTTTC CATNRAAGANVLTF
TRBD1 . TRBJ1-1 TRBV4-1 TGCGCCAGCAGCCAATGGGGAGACAGGGGGAACACTGAAGCTTTCTTT CASSQWGDRGNTEAFF
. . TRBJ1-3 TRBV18 TGTGCCAGCTCACCACCCGTGGGAGTCTCTGGAAACACCATATATTTT CASSPPVGVSGNTIYF
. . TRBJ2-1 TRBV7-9 TGTGCCAGCAGCTTAGGCCCGGATCTAGCACCCGGGAAGTATGAGCAGTTCTTC CASSLGPDLAPGKYEQFF
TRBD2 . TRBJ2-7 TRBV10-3 TGTGCCATCAGCGGGGGGGCTTCCCCGAGCTCCTACGAGCAGTACTTC CAISGGASPSSYEQYF
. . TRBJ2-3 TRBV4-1 TGCGCCAGCAGCCAAGATCCCAGCGGCAATACGCAGTATTTT CASSQDPSGNTQYF
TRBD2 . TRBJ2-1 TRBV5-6 TGTGCCAGCAGTGCCGGGACTAGCGGGAGGGATGAGCAGTTCTTC CASSAGTSGRDEQFF
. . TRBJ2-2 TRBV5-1 TGCGCCAGCAGCTTGGAGGGGACACTCACCGGGGAGCTGTTTTTT CASSLEGTLTGELFF
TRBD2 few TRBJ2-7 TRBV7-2 TGTGCCAGCAGCCCCGGTGGTAGCGGGAGATACGAGCAGTACTTC CASSPGGSGRYEQYF
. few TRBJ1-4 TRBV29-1 TGCAGCGTCTCCTCGGACGGTAATGAAAAACTGTTTTTT CSVSSDGNEKLFF
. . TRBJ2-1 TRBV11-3 TGTGCCAGCAGCAAAGTGGGGGGATACAATGAGCAGTTCTTC CASSKVGGYNEQFF
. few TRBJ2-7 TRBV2 TGTGCCAGCAGTGAACAGCCGTACCTCTCGGAGCAGTACTTC CASSEQPYLSEQYF
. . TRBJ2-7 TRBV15 TGTGCCACCAGTCCAACTCCCGACTCCTACGAGCAGTACTTC CATSPTPDSYEQYF
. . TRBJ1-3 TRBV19 TGTGCCAGTAGTCTCCAGGCCCTCTCTGGAAACACCATATATTTT CASSLQALSGNTIYF